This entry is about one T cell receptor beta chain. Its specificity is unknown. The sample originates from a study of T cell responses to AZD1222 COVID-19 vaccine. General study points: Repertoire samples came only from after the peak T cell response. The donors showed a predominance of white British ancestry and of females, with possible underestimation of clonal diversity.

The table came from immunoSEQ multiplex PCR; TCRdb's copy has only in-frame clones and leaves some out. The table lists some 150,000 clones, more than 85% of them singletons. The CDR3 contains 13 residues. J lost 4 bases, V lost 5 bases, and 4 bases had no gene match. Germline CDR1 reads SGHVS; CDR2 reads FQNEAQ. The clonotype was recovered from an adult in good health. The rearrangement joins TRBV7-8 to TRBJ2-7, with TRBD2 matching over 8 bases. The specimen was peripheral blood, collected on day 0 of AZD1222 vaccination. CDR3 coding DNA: TGTGCCAGCAGCCGACTAGCGACGTACGAGCAGTACTTC. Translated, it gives CASSRLATYEQYF.